Sequencing of this TCR beta chain was carried out in a study of blood T cell repertoires in COVID-19. Turning to the study itself: COVID-19 samples, acute and convalescent, were from the United States, Italy and Spain. Sources were T cells, B-cell-depleted T cells, or PBMCs; the material itself was cDNA or gDNA.

This CDR3 region has 13 residues. The V gene's germline CDR1 is SNHLY and CDR2 FYNNEI. V was clipped by 7 bases and J by 3 bases, with 13 bases between them. The data were produced by immunoSEQ multiplex PCR, yet TCRdb's version contains in-frame clones alone and is incomplete. Of about 200,000 clones detected, about 86% appear once; the ten largest clones hold around 1.4%. This clone was found once. What was sequenced was peripheral blood. This TCR was recovered from a man in his late teens or twenties with active or convalescent COVID-19. The J gene is TRBJ2-7, the V gene TRBV2, with a weak D call TRBD1 (5 bases). The CDR3 loop is CASTEDRNYEQYF. The CDR3, as DNA: TGTGCCAGCACCGAAGACAGAAACTACGAGCAGTACTTC.